These 29 T cell receptor beta chains came from one sample sequenced in a study of T cell responses to AZD1222 COVID-19 vaccine. The method was immunoSEQ multiplex PCR; TCRdb's version includes in-frame clones alone and lacks a portion of them. The table lists around 140,000 clones, approximately 91% of them singletons. Specimen: peripheral blood, collected 28 days after the second AZD1222 dose. These receptors were collected from an adult who received the AZD1222 COVID-19 vaccine.

V is TRBV7-9 and J is TRBJ1-1; D gene uncertain. The CDR3 is 14 residues long. The V and J ends lost 1 base and 9 bases respectively, with 15 bases between them. Germline V CDR1 and CDR2: SEHNR, FQNEAQ (reference sequence). The CDR3 sequence: CASSLVAVAGKAFF. CDR3 DNA sequence: TGTGCCAGCAGCTTAGTTGCGGTGGCTGGGAAAGCTTTCTTT.

The chain recombines TRBV6-5 with TRBJ1-2; D uncertain. Germline assignment: CDR1 MNHEY and CDR2 SVGAGI. V was clipped by 7 bases and J by 5 bases, with 20 bases between them. CDR3 length: 15 residues. DNA for the CDR3: TGTGCCAGCACCCTTACAGACCCCAAAGATTATGGCTACACCTTC. This gives the protein CASTLTDPKDYGYTF.

The rearrangement links TRBV5-1 to TRBJ2-1, with 10 positions matching TRBD2. The V gene's germline CDR1 is SGHRS and CDR2 YFSETQ. The CDR3 totals 16 residues. V lost 0 bases and J lost 4; bases outside the gene matches: 4. The chain's CDR3 is CASSLGSGREYNEQFF. The CDR3 nucleotides read TGCGCCAGCAGCTTGGGGAGCGGGAGGGAATACAATGAGCAGTTCTTC.

The chain is built from TRBV9 and TRBJ2-1, with D tentatively TRBD2 (6 bases). V was cut by 0 bases and J by 2 bases, with 9 bases left in between. The CDR3 length is 15 residues. From germline, CDR1 is SGDLS and CDR2 YYNGEE. This chain's CDR3 is CASSVVADPYNEQFF. The CDR3 DNA is TGTGCCAGCAGCGTAGTAGCGGATCCCTACAATGAGCAGTTCTTC.

The V gene is TRBV6-5, the J gene TRBJ2-7; 8 bases are a match to TRBD1. The CDR3 spans 13 residues. J gave up 3 bases and V 6 bases, and 4 bases lay outside the gene matches. CDR1 MNHEY and CDR2 SVGAGI come from the germline V gene. DNA of the CDR3: TGTGCCAGCAGCCAAGGGACAGGCTACGAGCAGTACTTC. This translates into CASSQGTGYEQYF.

This clone was observed a single time. The V gene is TRBV25-1, the J gene TRBJ2-3, with TRBD1 matching over 8 bases. The CDR3 runs 14 residues. The V segment lost 10 bases and the J segment 3 bases; nucleotides outside the gene matches: 9. Germline loops: CDR1 MGHDK, CDR2 SYGVNS. In nucleotides, the CDR3 is TGTGCCACCGTCTGGCAGGGGGCGACAGATACGCAGTATTTT. The encoded protein is CATVWQGATDTQYF.

The chain couples TRBV5-5 to TRBJ2-7; D not certain. The V gene's germline CDR1 is SGHKS and CDR2 YYEKEE (reference sequence). The V and J ends lost 0 bases and 0 bases respectively, with 4 bases between them. This CDR3 has 13 amino acids. CDR3 DNA: TGTGCCAGCAGCTTGGCCAGCTCCTACGAGCAGTACTTC. This sequence encodes CASSLASSYEQYF.

The gene calls are TRBV9 and TRBJ1-1; 9 bases align to TRBD1. V lost 4 bases to trimming and J lost 1 base; unmatched junction nucleotides: 5. There are 15 residues in the CDR3. CDR1 SGDLS and CDR2 YYNGEE come from the germline V gene. CDR3 residues: CASSPRDRENTEAFF. CDR3 nucleotide sequence: TGTGCCAGCAGCCCTCGGGACAGGGAGAACACTGAAGCTTTCTTT.

The chain has TRBV9 and TRBJ1-6, with a possible D match to TRBD1 (5 bases). Per germline, CDR1 SGDLS and CDR2 YYNGEE. CDR3 length: 16 residues. V was trimmed by 0 bases and J by 6 bases, leaving 13 bases between them. The chain's CDR3 is CASSVGVGTGNSPLHF. The DNA of the CDR3 is TGTGCCAGCAGCGTAGGAGTCGGGACGGGTAATTCACCCCTCCACTTT.

The chain uses TRBV9 and TRBJ2-1; perhaps TRBD1 as D (6 bases). The CDR3 spans 13 residues. V was pared by 0 bases and J by 9 bases, with 10 bases between. From germline, CDR1 is SGDLS and CDR2 YYNGEE. The DNA of the CDR3 is TGTGCCAGCAGCGTAGGCCCCAGGGGTGAGCAGTTCTTC. Encoded protein: CASSVGPRGEQFF.

The chain's CDR3 is CASSSGPNQPQHF. For the CDR3, the DNA is TGCGCCAGCAGCTCTGGACCCAATCAGCCCCAGCATTTT. This rearrangement joins TRBV5-1 to TRBJ1-5, with unresolved D. This CDR3 region has 13 residues. Per germline, CDR1 SGHRS and CDR2 YFSETQ. V was pared by 3 bases and J by 3 bases, with 7 bases between.

The rearrangement uses TRBV30 and TRBJ1-2, with 7 bases that match TRBD1. Germline assignment: CDR1 GTSNPN and CDR2 SVGIG (reference sequence). This CDR3 is built from 15 residues. Trimming at V came to 6 bases and at J to 2 bases, leaving 12 bases not matched to a gene. CDR3 protein: CACTSTGSHNYGYTF. The DNA for the CDR3 is TGTGCCTGTACTTCGACAGGGAGTCACAACTATGGCTACACCTTC.

The chain links TRBV4-2 to TRBJ2-7; D call uncertain. The germline V and J ends were trimmed by 1 base and 6 bases, with 10 bases remaining between them. Germline CDR1 reads LGHNA; CDR2 reads YNFKEQ. This CDR3 is 13 amino acids long. The CDR3 DNA reads TGTGCCAGCAGCCAAGTGGGGTTGGGCGAGCAGTACTTC. Translation: CASSQVGLGEQYF.

The rearrangement uses TRBV5-5 and TRBJ2-7; 8 bases fit TRBD1. Germline V CDR1 and CDR2: SGHKS, YYEKEE (reference sequence). The CDR3 is 15 amino acids. Trimming took 0 bases from V and 7 from J; bases not matched to a gene: 9. CDR3 sequence reads: CASSLAETGEGEQYF. The CDR3 coding sequence is TGTGCCAGCAGCTTGGCTGAGACAGGGGAAGGGGAGCAGTACTTC.

This chain joins TRBV11-2 and TRBJ2-1; TRBD2 aligns across 7 bases. This CDR3 is built from 15 residues. J was trimmed by 4 bases and V by 1 base; bases with no gene match: 4. Germline loops: CDR1 SGHAT, CDR2 FQNNGV. This chain's CDR3 is CASSLALAEYNEQFF. CDR3 nucleotides: TGTGCCAGCAGCTTAGCTCTAGCGGAATACAATGAGCAGTTCTTC.

This chain joins TRBV15 and TRBJ1-1; D perhaps matches TRBD1 (6 bases). This CDR3 is built from 18 residues. Germline V gene sequence: CDR1 LNHNV, CDR2 YYDKDF (reference sequence). Deletions cut 0 bases from V and 5 bases from J, with 22 bases between. The CDR3 loop reads CATSRDPTGRGWVTEAFF. In DNA, the CDR3 is TGTGCCACCAGCAGAGATCCCACGGGCAGGGGTTGGGTAACTGAAGCTTTCTTT.

V usage is TRBV14 and J usage is TRBJ1-2; D might be TRBD1 (5 bases). CDR1 is SGHDN, CDR2 FVKESK, per germline. The CDR3 sequence is 15 residues long. V lost 4 bases, J lost 3 bases, and 15 bases lay in between. The CDR3: CASSPYNRRYYGYTF. The CDR3 DNA follows: TGTGCCAGCAGCCCCTACAACAGGAGATACTATGGCTACACCTTC. The variable domain in full, with the rest retrieved from reference TRBV14 and TRBJ1-2, is EAGVTQFPSHSVIEKGQTVTLRCDPISGHDNLYWYRRVMGKEIKFLLHFVKESKQDESGMPNNRFLAERTGGTYSTLKVQPAELEDSGVYFCASSPYNRRYYGYTFGSGTRLTVV.

The chain uses TRBV7-3 and TRBJ2-1; 8 bases line up with TRBD2. V lost 5 bases and J lost 10; bases outside the gene matches: 10. The CDR3 consists of 14 residues. Germline values: CDR1 SGHTA, CDR2 FQGTGA. In DNA form, the CDR3 reads TGTGCCAGCAGCCTCCGGGCCCCGGGAGGGGAGCAGTTCTTC. The encoded protein is CASSLRAPGGEQFF.

The V gene is TRBV18, the J gene TRBJ2-7; 11 positions agree with TRBD1. The V segment lost 0 bases and the J segment 0 bases; nucleotides outside the gene matches: 1. CDR3 length equals 16 residues. Germline V gene data show CDR1 as KGHSH and CDR2 as LQKENI. CDR3 sequence reads: CASSPPDRGPSYEQYF. DNA of the CDR3: TGTGCCAGCTCACCACCGGACAGGGGGCCCTCCTACGAGCAGTACTTC. The full variable domain, completed using reference TRBV18 and TRBJ2-7, is NAGVMQNPRHLVRRRGQEARLRCSPMKGHSHVYWYRQLPEEGLKFMVYLQKENIIDESGMPKERFSAEFPKEGPSILRIQQVVRGDSAAYFCASSPPDRGPSYEQYFGPGTRLTVT.

The chain recombines TRBV28 with TRBJ1-3, with unresolved D. Germline lookup yields CDR1 MDHEN and CDR2 SYDVKM. The CDR3 is made up of 18 amino acids. The germline V and J ends were trimmed by 6 bases and 0 bases, with 21 bases remaining between them. The CDR3: CASSPLLYGLLSGNTIYF. The CDR3 DNA reads TGTGCCAGCAGCCCATTATTGTACGGGCTTCTCTCTGGAAACACCATATATTTT.

This clone was counted only a few times. This sequence joins TRBV28 and TRBJ1-5; D is possibly TRBD1 (6 bases). V lost 1 base to trimming and J lost 6 bases, with 16 bases between them. The germline V gene encodes CDR1 MDHEN and CDR2 SYDVKM. The CDR3 loop spans 16 amino acids. The chain's CDR3 is CASSLFGARGAQPQHF. The CDR3 region has the DNA TGTGCCAGCAGTTTATTTGGGGCCAGGGGAGCTCAGCCCCAGCATTTT.

This clone was seen only a few times. The chain uses TRBV24-1 and TRBJ1-2; D possibly corresponds to TRBD1 (5 bases). Germline CDR1 is KGHDR and CDR2 is SFDVKD. The V gene lost 11 bases and the J gene lost 13 bases, with 28 bases spanning the gap. This CDR3 spans 14 amino acids. This chain's CDR3 is CANSPSDRAGDSTF. The CDR3 DNA sequence: TGTGCCAACTCGCCCTCTGACAGAGCGGGGGATAGCACCTTC.

V usage is TRBV7-9 and J usage is TRBJ2-1; 9 nucleotides match TRBD2. V gave up 0 bases and J gave up 6 bases; unmatched junction bases: 9. The CDR3 is 17 residues long. CDR1 is SEHNR, CDR2 FQNEAQ, per germline (reference sequence). CDR3 sequence reads: CASSLAKASGMSNEQFF. CDR3 DNA: TGTGCCAGCAGCTTAGCGAAGGCTAGCGGGATGTCCAATGAGCAGTTCTTC.

The J gene is TRBJ2-7, the V gene TRBV7-8, with D tentatively TRBD2 (6 bases). The CDR3 has 14 residues. Germline V gene data show CDR1 as SGHVS and CDR2 as FQNEAQ. V lost 1 base to trimming and J lost 1 base, with 8 bases between them. DNA of the CDR3: TGTGCCAGCAGCTTAGTCGGGGGATCCTACGAGCAGTACTTC. This sequence encodes CASSLVGGSYEQYF.

This clone was seen once. This sequence joins TRBV5-1 and TRBJ2-2; D not certain. The CDR3 consists of 12 residues. The germline gives CDR1 SGHRS, CDR2 YFSETQ. V was cut by 4 bases and J by 8 bases, with 9 bases left in between. CDR3 region: CASSHGSGELFF. The DNA for the CDR3 is TGCGCCAGCAGCCACGGGTCGGGGGAGCTGTTTTTT.

The chain has TRBV5-1 and TRBJ1-2, with a possible D match to TRBD1 (5 bases). Trimming cost V 4 bases and J 6 bases, with 13 bases left between them. The CDR3 has 13 amino acids. Germline CDR1 reads SGHRS; CDR2 reads YFSETQ. The CDR3 sequence is CASSNLWDDGYTF. The CDR3 DNA reads as TGCGCCAGCAGCAACCTATGGGACGATGGCTACACCTTC.

The gene calls are TRBV18 and TRBJ1-5; D remains unclear. Germline values: CDR1 KGHSH, CDR2 LQKENI. Deletions cut 2 bases from V and 3 bases from J, with 8 bases between. The CDR3 extends over 14 amino acids. The CDR3 here is CASSPGQSNQPQHF. Written as DNA, the CDR3 is TGTGCCAGCTCACCAGGGCAGTCCAATCAGCCCCAGCATTTT.

V and J are TRBV16 and TRBJ2-3, with 9 bases lining up with TRBD2. V shed 0 bases and J 8 bases; nucleotides not matched to a gene: 9. This CDR3 spans 16 amino acids. Germline CDR1 is KGHSY and CDR2 is FQNENV. This CDR3 reads CASSQSWREGRGTQYF. The CDR3 region has the DNA TGTGCCAGCAGCCAATCTTGGCGGGAGGGCCGAGGTACGCAGTATTTT.

This clone was seen only a few times. The chain recombines TRBV11-2 with TRBJ2-1; TRBD2 matches 10 bases. The J segment lost 9 bases and the V segment lost 0 bases, leaving 5 bases of the junction unmatched. The CDR3 is made up of 15 amino acids. Germline V CDR1 and CDR2: SGHAT, FQNNGV. In DNA form, the CDR3 reads TGTGCCAGCAGCTTAGAGCCTAGCGGGAGAGGTGAGCAGTTCTTC. Protein sequence: CASSLEPSGRGEQFF.